What follows are 10 T cell receptor beta chains derived from one specimen sequenced in a study of cytomegalovirus exposure and HLA in healthy donors listed by TCRdb under 2017. The library was generated by the immunoSEQ multiplex PCR assay. TCRdb holds this immuneACCESS table with in-frame rearrangements only. Some clones are missing; in checked studies, unresolved V genes explain under half, and the rest has no known cause. The sample table records 200,000 to 300,000 clones; 90% of these occur just once. The ten largest clones take up approximately 3% of the sample. The specimen sequenced was PBMCs. These receptors all stem from a woman aged 25 to 39 in good health and CMV-seronegative.

This clone was detected only a few times. The V and J genes are TRBV5-6 and TRBJ2-7, with 12 bases that match TRBD1. From germline, CDR1 is SGHDT and CDR2 YYEEEE. V lost 4 bases and J lost 2; bases outside the gene matches: 4. The CDR3 consists of 15 residues. CDR3 sequence: CASSGGQGATYEQYF. The CDR3 region has the DNA TGTGCCAGCAGCGGGGGACAGGGGGCCACCTACGAGCAGTACTTC.

J is TRBJ2-3 and V is TRBV5-4; a possible D gene is TRBD2 (6 bases). The CDR3 is made up of 14 amino acids. CDR1 and CDR2 (germline): SGHNT, YYREEE (reference sequence). Between the trimmed V and J ends, which lost 3 bases and 2 bases, there was a span of 10 bases. CDR3 nucleotide sequence: TGTGCCAGCAGCTCGGGACTTTCCACAGATACGCAGTATTTT. Translated: CASSSGLSTDTQYF.

V usage is TRBV6-5 and J usage is TRBJ1-1; D is uncertain. Germline V lookup: CDR1 MNHEY, CDR2 SVGAGI. The V gene lost 6 bases and the J gene lost 4 bases, with 12 bases spanning the gap. This CDR3 is built from 13 residues. The CDR3: CASSPSWSTEAFF. The DNA for the CDR3 is TGTGCCAGCAGCCCTAGTTGGAGCACTGAAGCTTTCTTT.

The gene calls are TRBV2 and TRBJ2-2; D gene ambiguous. The CDR3 consists of 14 residues. Germline V gene lookup returns CDR1 SNHLY and CDR2 FYNNEI. Trimming shortened V by 3 bases and J by 0 bases, and 5 bases separated the two germline ends. CDR3: CASSDAANTGELFF. DNA of the CDR3: TGTGCCAGCAGTGATGCAGCGAACACCGGGGAGCTGTTTTTT. Looking up the rest from reference TRBV2 and TRBJ2-2 gives the full variable domain: EPEVTQTPSHQVTQMGQEVILRCVPISNHLYFYWYRQILGQKVEFLVSFYNNEISEKSEIFDDQFSVERPDGSNFTLKIRSTKLEDSAMYFCASSDAANTGELFFGEGSRLTVL.

The CDR3 reads CASSSDGISGNTIYF. Here the CDR3 DNA reads TGTGCCAGCAGTTCGGACGGCATCTCTGGAAACACCATATATTTT. The V gene is TRBV11-1, the J gene TRBJ1-3; D gene uncertain. V lost 6 bases to trimming and J lost 0 bases, with 12 bases between them. CDR1 and CDR2 from the germline V gene are SGHAT and FQDESV (reference sequence). This CDR3 is 15 amino acids long.

The J gene is TRBJ2-1, the V gene TRBV4-2; TRBD2 agrees at 15 bases. The CDR3 extends over 19 amino acids. Germline assignment: CDR1 LGHNA and CDR2 YNFKEQ. V shed 3 bases and J 7 bases; nucleotides not matched to a gene: 13. The CDR3 DNA reads as TGTGCCAGCAGCCACGGACTAGCGGGGGGGACAAAGCGGGAGAATGAGCAGTTCTTC. Encoded protein: CASSHGLAGGTKRENEQFF.

CDR3 nucleotides: TGCAGCGCTGATCGCAGGCCGAACACTGAAGCTTTCTTT. This gives the protein CSADRRPNTEAFF. The chain employs TRBV29-1 and TRBJ1-1; D unclear. Looked up from germline, CDR1 is SQVTM and CDR2 is ANQGSEA. V gave up 7 bases and J gave up 1 base, with 13 bases separating them. The CDR3 loop spans 13 amino acids.

The V and J genes are TRBV2 and TRBJ2-1; 7 bases are shared with TRBD2. CDR3 size: 15 residues. V was pared by 7 bases and J by 5 bases, with 11 bases of the junction left unmatched. Germline CDR1 and CDR2: SNHLY and FYNNEI. Here the CDR3 reads CASTARGTRNNEQFF. The CDR3 coding sequence is TGTGCCAGCACCGCGCGGGGGACCCGGAACAATGAGCAGTTCTTC.

CDR3 in amino acids: CASSLRRSNEQFF. CDR3 nucleotides: TGTGCCAGCAGTCTGAGACGGAGCAATGAGCAGTTCTTC. The chain employs TRBV27 and TRBJ2-1; D is uncertain. The CDR3 covers 13 residues. Germline values: CDR1 MNHEY, CDR2 SMNVEV (reference sequence). V was shortened by 5 bases and J by 6 bases, with 11 bases between the two germline ends.

In this sample, this clone turned up once. The rearrangement links TRBV6-6 to TRBJ2-3; the match to TRBD2 covers 11 bases. In germline, CDR1 is MNHNY, CDR2 SVGAGI (reference sequence). CDR3 size: 16 residues. The junction had 7 bases not matched to a gene; V was cut back by 4 bases and J by 4 bases. CDR3 coding DNA: TGTGCCAGCAGTTTTGGGACTAGCGGAATGGCAGATACGCAGTATTTT. Translating gives CASSFGTSGMADTQYF.